These 14 T cell receptor beta chains came from one sample sequenced in a study of cytomegalovirus exposure and HLA in healthy donors (dated by TCRdb to 2015 to 2018). Library preparation used the immunoSEQ multiplex PCR assay. TCRdb obtained this table from immuneACCESS and retained in-frame rearrangements with V and J assigned. These tables miss some clones; where compared with another copy, unresolved V genes account for less than half of the shortfall, and the remainder is unexplained. The sample table shows a few hundred thousand clones, and roughly 90% are seen once. More than 0.8% of the sample is taken by the ten largest. The specimen sequenced was PBMCs. The receptors here all came from a young woman in good health and CMV-seronegative.

CDR3 amino acids: CATEHPGDRGYEQFF. The CDR3 DNA reads as TGTGCCACGGAACACCCCGGGGACAGGGGCTATGAGCAGTTCTTC. V and J are TRBV19 and TRBJ2-1; 10 positions agree with TRBD1. Germline V gene sequence: CDR1 LNHDA, CDR2 SQIVND (reference sequence). The CDR3 covers 15 residues. The V and J ends lost 10 bases and 8 bases, in that order; junction bases with no gene match: 14. Based on the CDR3 plus reference TRBV19 and TRBJ2-1, the full variable domain is DGGITQSPKYLFRKEGQNVTLSCEQNLNHDAMYWYRQDPGQGLRLIYYSQIVNDFQKGDIAEGYSVSREKKESFPLTVTSAQKNPTAFYLCATEHPGDRGYEQFFGPGTRLTVL.

Here the CDR3 DNA reads TGTGCCAGCAGTTTCCAGACAGCCTCTGGAAACACCATATATTTT. Amino acids: CASSFQTASGNTIYF. The chain carries TRBV28 and TRBJ1-3; D might be TRBD1 (5 bases). Deletions cut 3 bases from V and 0 bases from J, with 9 bases between. The CDR3 loop spans 15 amino acids. Germline CDR1 reads MDHEN; CDR2 reads SYDVKM.

V usage is TRBV19 and J usage is TRBJ1-3; D uncertain. This CDR3 has 14 amino acids. Germline values: CDR1 LNHDA, CDR2 SQIVND (reference sequence). V lost 8 bases and J 0 bases, leaving 11 bases between the germline ends. The CDR3 sequence is CASRLGPSGNTIYF. The CDR3 region has the DNA TGTGCCAGTCGCCTCGGTCCCTCTGGAAACACCATATATTTT.

The V gene is TRBV14, the J gene TRBJ2-7; 10 bases line up with TRBD2. Per germline, CDR1 SGHDN and CDR2 FVKESK. V lost 4 bases and J lost 2; bases outside the gene matches: 2. This CDR3 is built from 14 residues. The CDR3 DNA follows: TGTGCCAGCAGCCCTAGCGGGGGAACCTACGAGCAGTACTTC. As protein: CASSPSGGTYEQYF.

For this clone: Other DNA sequences in the sample encode the same CDR3. The CDR3 loop reads CASSYSSGSSYEQYF. In DNA form, the CDR3 reads TGTGCCAGCAGTTACTCTAGCGGGAGTTCCTACGAGCAGTACTTC. This chain uses TRBV6-5 with TRBJ2-7; 9 bases agree with TRBD2. J lost 1 base, V lost 0 bases, and 1 base had no gene match. Germline assignment: CDR1 MNHEY and CDR2 SVGAGI. This CDR3 contains 15 residues.

This chain links TRBV2 with TRBJ2-7, with a tentative D call TRBD1 (5 bases). Germline V gene lookup returns CDR1 SNHLY and CDR2 FYNNEI. This CDR3 is built from 15 residues. Trimming took off 6 bases at V and 0 bases at J, with 15 bases between the two ends. CDR3 nucleotide sequence: TGTGCCAGCAGAGCTGTTCAGGGAAACTCCTACGAGCAGTACTTC. It yields the protein CASRAVQGNSYEQYF.

The CDR3 DNA follows: TGTGCCAGCAGCCAAGATGAAGTGACAGGTGGCGGCTACACCTTC. This translates into CASSQDEVTGGGYTF. This chain joins TRBV4-2 and TRBJ1-2, with D possibly being TRBD1 (6 bases). Germline values: CDR1 LGHNA, CDR2 YNFKEQ. This CDR3 is 15 amino acids long. The germline V and J ends were trimmed by 0 bases and 8 bases, with 16 bases remaining between them.

The chain couples TRBV14 to TRBJ2-7, with 7 bases matching TRBD1. Germline-derived CDR1 and CDR2 are SGHDN and FVKESK. The CDR3 spans 14 residues. Unmatched junction bases numbered 9, after V lost 4 bases and J lost 6 bases. The DNA for the CDR3 is TGTGCCAGCAGCCGCAACCCTTCAGGGGGCGAGCAGTACTTC. It yields the protein CASSRNPSGGEQYF.

The rearrangement joins TRBV18 to TRBJ1-4; D ambiguous. Trimming took 4 bases from V and 5 from J, leaving 11 bases between them. From germline, CDR1 is KGHSH and CDR2 LQKENI. The CDR3 has 14 amino acids. CDR3 in amino acids: CASSRGLENEKLFF. The CDR3 nucleotides read TGTGCCAGCTCACGCGGATTAGAAAATGAAAAACTGTTTTTT.

Concerning this clone: Other DNA variants within this sample encode the same CDR3. The rearrangement links TRBV4-3 to TRBJ1-5; TRBD1 might be the D (5 bases). The germline gives CDR1 LGHNA, CDR2 YSLEER. Trimming took 0 bases from V and 6 from J, leaving 6 bases between them. The CDR3 is 13 residues long. CDR3: CASSQDGGQPQHF. The CDR3, as DNA: TGCGCCAGCAGCCAAGACGGGGGTCAGCCCCAGCATTTT.

Of note for this clone: The junction shows a germline mismatch at one end, possibly a read error. The chain employs TRBV6-5 and TRBJ1-1, with TRBD1 matching 7 bases. Germline loops: CDR1 MNHEY, CDR2 SVGAGI. There are 16 residues in the CDR3. Here the CDR3 reads CASSHSRGTANTEAFF. The DNA for the CDR3 is TGTGCCAGCAGTCACTCCCGAGGGACAGCAAACACTGAAGCTTTCTTT.

The rearrangement joins TRBV5-1 to TRBJ2-7; TRBD2 agrees at 7 bases. The V gene's germline CDR1 is SGHRS and CDR2 YFSETQ. Trimming took 6 bases from V and 0 from J; bases not matched to a gene: 9. This CDR3 is 15 amino acids long. The CDR3 here is CASKIQPSGSYEQYF. As DNA, the CDR3 is TGCGCCAGCAAAATCCAGCCTAGCGGCTCCTACGAGCAGTACTTC.

The chain combines TRBV7-6 with TRBJ1-5; 8 bases map to TRBD1. This CDR3 is built from 17 residues. Per germline, CDR1 SGHVS and CDR2 FNYEAQ. J lost 7 bases, V lost 5 bases, and 16 bases had no gene match. For the CDR3, the DNA is TGTGCCAGCAGCCCGAGGGCGGGACAGGCGGACGACCAGCCCCAGCATTTT. Translation: CASSPRAGQADDQPQHF.

The gene calls are TRBV6-5 and TRBJ2-2, with D possibly matching TRBD1 (6 bases). The germline V gene has CDR1 MNHEY and CDR2 SVGAGI. The CDR3 runs 14 residues. V lost 0 bases and J 7 bases, leaving 9 bases between the germline ends. CDR3 amino acids: CASSYSQGIGELFF. The CDR3 nucleotides are TGTGCCAGCAGTTACTCCCAGGGGATCGGGGAGCTGTTTTTT.